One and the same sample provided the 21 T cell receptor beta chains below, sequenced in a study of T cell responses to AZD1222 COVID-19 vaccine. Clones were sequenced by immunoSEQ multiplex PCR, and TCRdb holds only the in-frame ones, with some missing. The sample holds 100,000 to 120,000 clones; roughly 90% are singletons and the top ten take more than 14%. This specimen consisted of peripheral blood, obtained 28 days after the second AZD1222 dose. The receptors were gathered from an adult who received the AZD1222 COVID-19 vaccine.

CDR3 protein: CASSHWTPRPGANVLTF. The CDR3 nucleotides read TGTGCCAGCAGCCATTGGACCCCCCGACCTGGGGCCAACGTCCTGACTTTC. This chain uses TRBV14 with TRBJ2-6, with D unclear. The germline gives CDR1 SGHDN, CDR2 FVKESK. This CDR3 contains 17 residues. V shed 3 bases and J shed 2 bases, with 14 bases lying between them.

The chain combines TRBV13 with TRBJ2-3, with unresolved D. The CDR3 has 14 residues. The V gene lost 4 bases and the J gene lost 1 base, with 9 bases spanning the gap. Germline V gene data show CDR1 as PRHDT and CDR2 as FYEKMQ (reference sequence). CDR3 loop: CASSSRTGTDTQYF. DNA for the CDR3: TGTGCCAGCAGCTCGCGGACCGGCACAGATACGCAGTATTTT.

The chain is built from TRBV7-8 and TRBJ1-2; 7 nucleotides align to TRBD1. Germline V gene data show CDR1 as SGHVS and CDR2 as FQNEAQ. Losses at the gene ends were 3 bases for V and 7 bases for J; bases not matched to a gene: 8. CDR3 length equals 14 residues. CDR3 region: CASSFGTVGPGYTF. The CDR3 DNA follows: TGTGCCAGCAGCTTCGGGACAGTGGGTCCTGGCTACACCTTC.

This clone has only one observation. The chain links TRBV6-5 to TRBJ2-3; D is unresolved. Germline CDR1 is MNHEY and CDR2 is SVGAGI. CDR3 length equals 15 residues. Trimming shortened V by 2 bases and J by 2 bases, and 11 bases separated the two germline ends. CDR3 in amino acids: CASSYDRQTTDTQYF. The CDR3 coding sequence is TGTGCCAGCAGTTACGACCGGCAGACCACAGATACGCAGTATTTT.

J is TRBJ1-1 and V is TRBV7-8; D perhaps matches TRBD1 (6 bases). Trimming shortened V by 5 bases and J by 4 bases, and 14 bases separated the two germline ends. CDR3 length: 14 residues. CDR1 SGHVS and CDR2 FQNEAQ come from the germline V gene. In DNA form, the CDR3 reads TGTGCCAGCAGCCGCTTTGGAGGGGGCACTGAAGCTTTCTTT. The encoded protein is CASSRFGGGTEAFF.

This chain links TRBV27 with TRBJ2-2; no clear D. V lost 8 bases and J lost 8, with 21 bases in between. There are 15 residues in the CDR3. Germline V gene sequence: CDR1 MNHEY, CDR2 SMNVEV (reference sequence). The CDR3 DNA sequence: TGTGCCAGCCCCGGTCCGGCCGCCGATAATGGGGAGCTGTTTTTT. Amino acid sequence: CASPGPAADNGELFF.

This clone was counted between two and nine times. CDR3: CASSQAGQPQHF. The DNA of the CDR3 is TGCGCCAGCAGCCAAGCAGGTCAGCCCCAGCATTTT. The chain joins TRBV4-1 to TRBJ1-5; D is unresolved. Trimming took off 1 base at V and 6 bases at J, with 4 bases between the two ends. CDR3 length equals 12 residues. The germline CDR1 and CDR2 sequences are MGHRA and YSYEKL.

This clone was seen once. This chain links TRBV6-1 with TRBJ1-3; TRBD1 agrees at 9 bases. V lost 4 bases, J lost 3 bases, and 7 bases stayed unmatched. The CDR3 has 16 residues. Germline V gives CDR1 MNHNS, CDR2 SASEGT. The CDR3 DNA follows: TGTGCCAGCAGTGTGGACAGGGGCGTCTTTGGAAACACCATATATTTT. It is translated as CASSVDRGVFGNTIYF.

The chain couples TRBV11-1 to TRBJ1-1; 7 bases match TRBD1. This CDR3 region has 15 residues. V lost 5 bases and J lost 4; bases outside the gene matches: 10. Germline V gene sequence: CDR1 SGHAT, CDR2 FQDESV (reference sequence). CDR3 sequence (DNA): TGTGCCAGCAGCCAAGGACAGGTTAGGAGCACTGAAGCTTTCTTT. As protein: CASSQGQVRSTEAFF. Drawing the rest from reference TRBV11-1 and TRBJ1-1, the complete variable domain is EAEVAQSPRYKITEKSQAVAFWCDPISGHATLYWYRQILGQGPELLVQFQDESVVDDSQLPKDRFSAERLKGVDSTLKIQPAELGDSAMYLCASSQGQVRSTEAFFGQGTRLTVV.

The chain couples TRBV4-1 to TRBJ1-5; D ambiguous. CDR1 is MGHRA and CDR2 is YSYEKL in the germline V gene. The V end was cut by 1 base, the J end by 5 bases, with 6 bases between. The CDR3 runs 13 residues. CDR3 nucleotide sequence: TGCGCCAGCAGCCAAGTCGTAGATCAGCCCCAGCATTTT. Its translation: CASSQVVDQPQHF.

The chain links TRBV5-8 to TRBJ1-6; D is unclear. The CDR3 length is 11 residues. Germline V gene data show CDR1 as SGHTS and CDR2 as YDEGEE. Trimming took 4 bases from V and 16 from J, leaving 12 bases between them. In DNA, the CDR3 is TGTGCCAGCAGCCAAGACGGTCTTCTCCACTTT. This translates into CASSQDGLLHF.

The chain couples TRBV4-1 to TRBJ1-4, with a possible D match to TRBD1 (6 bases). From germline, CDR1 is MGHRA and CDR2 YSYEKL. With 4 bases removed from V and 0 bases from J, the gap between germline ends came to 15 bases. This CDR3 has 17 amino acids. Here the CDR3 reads CASSLPGAPSTNEKLFF. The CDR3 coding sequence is TGCGCCAGCAGCCTCCCGGGGGCACCTTCAACTAATGAAAAACTGTTTTTT.

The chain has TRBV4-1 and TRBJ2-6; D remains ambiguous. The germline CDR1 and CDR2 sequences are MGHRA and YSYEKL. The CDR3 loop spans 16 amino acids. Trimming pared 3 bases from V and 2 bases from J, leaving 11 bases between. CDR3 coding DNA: TGCGCCAGCAGCCAGGCACGGGTGACTGGGGCCAACGTCCTGACTTTC. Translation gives CASSQARVTGANVLTF.

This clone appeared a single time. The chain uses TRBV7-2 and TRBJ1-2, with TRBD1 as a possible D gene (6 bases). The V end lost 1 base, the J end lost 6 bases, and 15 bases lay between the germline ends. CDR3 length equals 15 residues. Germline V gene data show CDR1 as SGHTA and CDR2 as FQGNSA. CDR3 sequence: CASSLDGQRLDGYTF. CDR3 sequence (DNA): TGTGCCAGCAGCTTAGACGGACAGAGATTAGATGGCTACACCTTC.

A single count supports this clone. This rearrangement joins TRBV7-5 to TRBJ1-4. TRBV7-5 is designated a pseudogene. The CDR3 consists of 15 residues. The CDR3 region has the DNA TGTGTCAGAAGCTTAGCGGCCGGGTGGGATGAAAAACTGTTTTTT. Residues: CVRSLAAGWDEKLFF.

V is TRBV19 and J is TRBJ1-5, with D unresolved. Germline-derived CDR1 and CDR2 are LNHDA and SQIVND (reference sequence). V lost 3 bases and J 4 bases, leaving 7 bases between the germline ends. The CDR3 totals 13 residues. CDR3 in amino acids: CASSIGVNQPQHF. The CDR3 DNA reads TGTGCCAGTAGTATCGGGGTAAATCAGCCCCAGCATTTT.

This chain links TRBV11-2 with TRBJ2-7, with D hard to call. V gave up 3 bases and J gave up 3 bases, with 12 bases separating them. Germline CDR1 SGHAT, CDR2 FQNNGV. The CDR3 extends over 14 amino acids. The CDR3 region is CASSLVESYYEQYF. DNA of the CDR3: TGTGCCAGCAGCTTGGTGGAGTCCTACTACGAGCAGTACTTC.

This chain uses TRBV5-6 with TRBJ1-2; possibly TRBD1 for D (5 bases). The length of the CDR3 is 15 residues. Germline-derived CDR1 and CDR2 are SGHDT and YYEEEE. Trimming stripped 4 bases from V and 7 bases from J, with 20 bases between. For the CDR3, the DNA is TGTGCCAGCAGCCCACAGCGGCGGGGTGGGGCTGGCTACACCTTC. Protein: CASSPQRRGGAGYTF.

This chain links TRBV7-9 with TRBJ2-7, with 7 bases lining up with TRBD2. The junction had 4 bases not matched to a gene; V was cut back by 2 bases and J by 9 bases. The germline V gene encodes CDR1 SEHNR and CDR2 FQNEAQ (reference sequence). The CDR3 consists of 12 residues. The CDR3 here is CASSLSREVQYF. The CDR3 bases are TGTGCCAGCAGCTTATCCCGGGAGGTGCAGTACTTC.

Here the CDR3 DNA reads TGTGCCAGTAGTATAGTCCCCCGACAGGGGCTGGGCTATGGCTACACCTTC. Translated: CASSIVPRQGLGYGYTF. V is TRBV19 and J is TRBJ1-2, with 8 bases matching TRBD1. This CDR3 has 17 residues. V lost 1 base, J lost 4 bases, and 11 bases stayed unmatched. CDR1 and CDR2 (germline): LNHDA, SQIVND (reference sequence).

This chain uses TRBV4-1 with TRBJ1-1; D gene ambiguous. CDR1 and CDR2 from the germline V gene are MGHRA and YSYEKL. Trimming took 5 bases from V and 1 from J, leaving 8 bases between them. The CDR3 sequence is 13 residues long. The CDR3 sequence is CASSASRNTEAFF. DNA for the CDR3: TGCGCCAGCAGCGCCTCAAGGAACACTGAAGCTTTCTTT.